This TCR beta chain is from a study of cytotoxic CD8 clonotypes in ibrutinib-treated CLL. A note on this clone: Its antigen is unknown.

The table came from immunoSEQ multiplex PCR; TCRdb's copy has only in-frame clones and leaves some out. The data hold 35,000 to 45,000 clones, with 65% to 75% observed a single time. Study conclusions and caveats: Age-matched healthy donor levels were exceeded by baseline clonality, which tracked circulating CD8+ T-cell counts.

This TCR was sampled from a human donor with chronic lymphocytic leukemia. The sample in question was PBMCs, obtained at disease progression, from a patient treated with ibrutinib.

The CDR3 DNA sequence: TGTGCCAGCAGTGTCCCCTCGCGATCCTCCGGGGGAATAAACTATGGCTACACCTTC. Encoded protein: CASSVPSRSSGGINYGYTF. The chain is built from TRBV6-1 and TRBJ1-2; a weak D match, TRBD1 (5 bases). V lost 4 bases, J lost 2 bases, and 26 bases lay in between. Germline loops: CDR1 MNHNS, CDR2 SASEGT. The CDR3 is made up of 19 amino acids.